A selection of T cell receptor beta chains follows, all from one sample in a study of T cells in Graves' hyperthyroidism and ophthalmopathy. TCRdb re-called the multiplex PCR reads with MiXCR, one entry per CDR3 protein. The repertoire includes about 700,000 distinct CDR3 sequences, about 15% of them detected once, and 9.5% to 13% sits in the top ten. Input material: blood. The receptors shown here come from a woman between 18 and 29 years old with Graves' hyperthyroidism. Both conserved end residues are part of each CDR3. The D gene is left open where the match is weak. Expanded clones are given a class, and other clones once, few, many or no size at all.

CDR3nt: TGCAGTGCTAGAGAACGGACTAGCGGGAGCGTCGGGGAGCTGTTTTTT
CDR3aa: CSARERTSGSVGELFF
d_gene: TRBD2
abundance: many
j_gene: TRBJ2-2
v_gene: TRBV20-1

CDR3nt: TGTGCCAGTCAAACTAGGAGGGCCACCGGGGAGCTGTTTTTT
CDR3aa: CASQTRRATGELFF
d_gene: -
abundance: many
j_gene: TRBJ2-2
v_gene: TRBV6-2/TRBV6-3

CDR3nt: TGTGCCAGCAGCTTGAGGCAGGCCGGCACACTCCAAGAGACCCAGTACTTC
CDR3aa: CASSLRQAGTLQETQYF
d_gene: -
abundance: few
j_gene: TRBJ2-5
v_gene: TRBV7-6

CDR3nt: TGTGCCAGCAGTTACGGACCAGGGCACTATGGCTACACCTTC
CDR3aa: CASSYGPGHYGYTF
d_gene: -
abundance: many
j_gene: TRBJ1-2
v_gene: TRBV6-5

CDR3nt: TGTGCCAGCAGCTTACCCAGGGAGGGGAAAAACATTCAGTACTTC
CDR3aa: CASSLPREGKNIQYF
d_gene: TRBD2
abundance: few
j_gene: TRBJ2-4
v_gene: TRBV7-2

CDR3nt: TGTGCCGTCGCGATAATGACCCCAGGCTACGAGCAGTACTTC
CDR3aa: CAVAIMTPGYEQYF
d_gene: -
abundance: few
j_gene: TRBJ2-7
v_gene: TRBV10-3

CDR3nt: TGTGCCAGTAGCGCAGGGGCCTTCGGAAACACCATATATTTT
CDR3aa: CASSAGAFGNTIYF
d_gene: -
abundance: few
j_gene: TRBJ1-3
v_gene: TRBV19

CDR3nt: TGTGCCAGCAATCCCTCCGGGACTAGCGGGAGCCCGGGCCACTACGAGCAGTACTTC
CDR3aa: CASNPSGTSGSPGHYEQYF
d_gene: TRBD2
abundance: -
j_gene: TRBJ2-7
v_gene: TRBV2

CDR3nt: TGCGCCAGCAGTGACCCTAGGGTTCCTAACAATGAGCAGTTCTTC
CDR3aa: CASSDPRVPNNEQFF
d_gene: -
abundance: few
j_gene: TRBJ2-1
v_gene: TRBV10-2

CDR3nt: TGTGCCAGCTCACCAGAGAGGGGGCAGGGGACCCAGTACTTC
CDR3aa: CASSPERGQGTQYF
d_gene: TRBD1
abundance: many
j_gene: TRBJ2-5
v_gene: TRBV18

CDR3nt: TGTGCCAGCAGCGGGCCCGGGACAACTTATAATTCACCCCTCCACTTT
CDR3aa: CASSGPGTTYNSPLHF
d_gene: -
abundance: -
j_gene: TRBJ1-6
v_gene: TRBV9

CDR3nt: TGTGCCAGCAGCCAAGAGAGGGACTGGGAGACCCAGTACTTC
CDR3aa: CASSQERDWETQYF
d_gene: -
abundance: few
j_gene: TRBJ2-5
v_gene: TRBV3-1

CDR3nt: TGCGCCAGCAGCCAAGAGACGGCGGGGAGCTCCTACGAGCAGTACTTC
CDR3aa: CASSQETAGSSYEQYF
d_gene: -
abundance: -
j_gene: TRBJ2-7
v_gene: TRBV4-1

CDR3nt: TGTGCCAGTAGTATAAGGGCAGCGGATTACTCCTACAATGAGCAGTTCTTC
CDR3aa: CASSIRAADYSYNEQFF
d_gene: -
abundance: few
j_gene: TRBJ2-1
v_gene: TRBV19

CDR3nt: TGTGCCAGCAGTCAACGACTAGCGCCTCCCTACAATGAGCAGTTCTTC
CDR3aa: CASSQRLAPPYNEQFF
d_gene: TRBD2
abundance: many
j_gene: TRBJ2-1
v_gene: TRBV11-2

CDR3nt: TGTGCCAGCAGCCCCTGGACTAGCGGGACCGGGGAGCTGTTTTTT
CDR3aa: CASSPWTSGTGELFF
d_gene: TRBD2
abundance: many
j_gene: TRBJ2-2
v_gene: TRBV6-2/TRBV6-3

CDR3nt: TGCAGCGACTCCCACCCCGCGGGACAGGCGATGGGCTACACCTTC
CDR3aa: CSDSHPAGQAMGYTF
d_gene: TRBD1
abundance: few
j_gene: TRBJ1-2
v_gene: TRBV29-1

CDR3nt: TGTGCCACCAGTGCTTCGACGGGACTAGCGATACCCCATGAGCAGTTCTTC
CDR3aa: CATSASTGLAIPHEQFF
d_gene: TRBD2
abundance: -
j_gene: TRBJ2-1
v_gene: TRBV24-1

CDR3nt: TGTGCCACCAGTGATTTCAGGGGTAGTAACTATGGCTACACCTTC
CDR3aa: CATSDFRGSNYGYTF
d_gene: -
abundance: -
j_gene: TRBJ1-2
v_gene: TRBV24-1

CDR3nt: TGTGCCAGCAGCCCGCAGAGGACTAACTATGGCTACACCTTC
CDR3aa: CASSPQRTNYGYTF
d_gene: -
abundance: few
j_gene: TRBJ1-2
v_gene: TRBV7-9

CDR3nt: TGTGCCAGCAGTTATGCGGGACTGTATTACGAGCAGTACTTC
CDR3aa: CASSYAGLYYEQYF
d_gene: -
abundance: many
j_gene: TRBJ2-7
v_gene: TRBV28

CDR3nt: TGTGCCAGTGGCTTGGGCGGGAGGGCCTTAGATACGCAGTATTTT
CDR3aa: CASGLGGRALDTQYF
d_gene: TRBD2
abundance: -
j_gene: TRBJ2-3
v_gene: TRBV7-2

CDR3nt: TGCGCCAGCAGCCAAGATTGGGGGGAGAGCAATCAGCCCCAGCATTTT
CDR3aa: CASSQDWGESNQPQHF
d_gene: -
abundance: few
j_gene: TRBJ1-5
v_gene: TRBV4-3

CDR3nt: TGTGCCAGCAGTCCAGGACTAGCGGGAGAACGGACCTACAATGAGCAGTTCTTC
CDR3aa: CASSPGLAGERTYNEQFF
d_gene: TRBD2
abundance: many
j_gene: TRBJ2-1
v_gene: TRBV28

CDR3nt: TGTGCCAGTAGTGAGGATAGCGGGAGTACGTATGAGCAGTTCTTC
CDR3aa: CASSEDSGSTYEQFF
d_gene: TRBD2
abundance: few
j_gene: TRBJ2-1
v_gene: TRBV19

CDR3nt: TGTGCCAGCAGTAGCAGGACTCAGCCCCAGCATTTT
CDR3aa: CASSSRTQPQHF
d_gene: -
abundance: many
j_gene: TRBJ1-5
v_gene: TRBV6-1

CDR3nt: TGCAGTGCTAAGGTTTTGAGACCCAGGGATGAGCAGTTCTTC
CDR3aa: CSAKVLRPRDEQFF
d_gene: -
abundance: -
j_gene: TRBJ2-1
v_gene: TRBV20-1

CDR3nt: TGCAGTGCTAGAGGTCTCCGGGACAGGAAAAACATTCAGTACTTC
CDR3aa: CSARGLRDRKNIQYF
d_gene: TRBD1
abundance: few
j_gene: TRBJ2-4
v_gene: TRBV20-1

CDR3nt: TGTGCCAGCAGTTTGACCGGGACAGGGGGCCGGGAGACCCAGTACTTC
CDR3aa: CASSLTGTGGRETQYF
d_gene: TRBD1
abundance: many
j_gene: TRBJ2-5
v_gene: TRBV27

CDR3nt: TGTGCCAGACGAGCGGGAGGGGACACCGGGGAGCTGTTTTTT
CDR3aa: CARRAGGDTGELFF
d_gene: TRBD2
abundance: many
j_gene: TRBJ2-2
v_gene: TRBV30

CDR3nt: TGTGCCAGCAGCTTAGTCGGGACGGATAAGCAGTACTTC
CDR3aa: CASSLVGTDKQYF
d_gene: -
abundance: many
j_gene: TRBJ2-7
v_gene: TRBV7-9

CDR3nt: TGTGCCAGCAGGCGGGGGGGCGGATTTTCCTACTATGGCTACACCTTC
CDR3aa: CASRRGGGFSYYGYTF
d_gene: -
abundance: -
j_gene: TRBJ1-2
v_gene: TRBV28

CDR3nt: TGTGCCAGCAGCCAGACAGTCTTCCGCACAGATACGCAGTATTTT
CDR3aa: CASSQTVFRTDTQYF
d_gene: -
abundance: many
j_gene: TRBJ2-3
v_gene: TRBV7-2

CDR3nt: TGTGCCAGTAGTCTTTCCAGACAGGGAACCTACGAGCAGTACTTC
CDR3aa: CASSLSRQGTYEQYF
d_gene: TRBD1
abundance: many
j_gene: TRBJ2-7
v_gene: TRBV19

CDR3nt: TGTGCCAGCAGCTTAGGCATCATCAATCAGCCCCAGCATTTT
CDR3aa: CASSLGIINQPQHF
d_gene: -
abundance: -
j_gene: TRBJ1-5
v_gene: TRBV11-2

CDR3nt: TGTGCCTGTCGACCCGGGAACAGCTATGGCTACACCTTC
CDR3aa: CACRPGNSYGYTF
d_gene: -
abundance: -
j_gene: TRBJ1-2
v_gene: TRBV19

CDR3nt: TGTGCCAGCAGCTTAGTCGGGACTAGCGGAGAGACCCAGTACTTC
CDR3aa: CASSLVGTSGETQYF
d_gene: TRBD2
abundance: many
j_gene: TRBJ2-5
v_gene: TRBV11-2

CDR3nt: TGTGCCAGCAGTTACTCGAGGGGGATTAAAAACATTCAGTACTTC
CDR3aa: CASSYSRGIKNIQYF
d_gene: -
abundance: -
j_gene: TRBJ2-4
v_gene: TRBV6-5

CDR3nt: TGTGCCAGCAGCCAAGCCCGGTCCGGCGAGCAGTACTTC
CDR3aa: CASSQARSGEQYF
d_gene: -
abundance: many
j_gene: TRBJ2-7
v_gene: TRBV14

CDR3nt: TGTGCCAGCAGTTACTCGGGGGGTAAGAATCAGCCCCAGCATTTT
CDR3aa: CASSYSGGKNQPQHF
d_gene: -
abundance: many
j_gene: TRBJ1-5
v_gene: TRBV6-2/TRBV6-3

CDR3nt: TGTGCCACCAGCAGAGAGGAGGTAGCCGGGGAGCTGTTTTTT
CDR3aa: CATSREEVAGELFF
d_gene: -
abundance: few
j_gene: TRBJ2-2
v_gene: TRBV15

CDR3nt: TGTGCCAGCACCCAGGGGGGTGCGGGTAGCAATGAGCAGTTCTTC
CDR3aa: CASTQGGAGSNEQFF
d_gene: -
abundance: many
j_gene: TRBJ2-1
v_gene: TRBV2

CDR3nt: TGTGCCAGTTCGCGGACAGGGAGGCAGCCCCAGCATTTT
CDR3aa: CASSRTGRQPQHF
d_gene: TRBD1
abundance: many
j_gene: TRBJ1-5
v_gene: TRBV12-3/TRBV12-4

CDR3nt: TGTGCCAGCAGGCCACCAGGGGGCTGGAGCTATGGCTACACCTTC
CDR3aa: CASRPPGGWSYGYTF
d_gene: TRBD1
abundance: few
j_gene: TRBJ1-2
v_gene: TRBV27

CDR3nt: TGTGCCAGCAGCTCTGTGGTACTAGCGGGATCCTACAATGAGCAGTTCTTC
CDR3aa: CASSSVVLAGSYNEQFF
d_gene: TRBD2
abundance: many
j_gene: TRBJ2-1
v_gene: TRBV13

CDR3nt: TGTGCCAGCAGCTTCGACAGGACTGAAGCTTTCTTT
CDR3aa: CASSFDRTEAFF
d_gene: -
abundance: many
j_gene: TRBJ1-1
v_gene: TRBV11-2

CDR3nt: TGTGCCAGCAGCTTGGGGGACTACCCCCAACAAGAGACCCAGTACTTC
CDR3aa: CASSLGDYPQQETQYF
d_gene: TRBD2
abundance: few
j_gene: TRBJ2-5
v_gene: TRBV7-9

CDR3nt: TGCAGTGCTAGAGAAGAAGAGGGGGGCACCGGGGAGCTGTTTTTT
CDR3aa: CSAREEEGGTGELFF
d_gene: -
abundance: few
j_gene: TRBJ2-2
v_gene: TRBV20-1

CDR3nt: TGTGCCAGCAACCAAGAGGTACATCAGCCCCAGCATTTT
CDR3aa: CASNQEVHQPQHF
d_gene: -
abundance: -
j_gene: TRBJ1-5
v_gene: TRBV19

CDR3nt: TGTGCCTGGAGTGTATCGCGGGACTCCATCACAGATACGCAGTATTTT
CDR3aa: CAWSVSRDSITDTQYF
d_gene: -
abundance: many
j_gene: TRBJ2-3
v_gene: TRBV30

CDR3nt: TGTGCCAGCAGCCGACAGGGCAACGAAAAACTGTTTTTT
CDR3aa: CASSRQGNEKLFF
d_gene: TRBD1
abundance: many
j_gene: TRBJ1-4
v_gene: TRBV12-3/TRBV12-4

CDR3nt: TGTGCCAGCAGCCAAGCCGGACTACCCAGGACCGGGGAGCTGTTTTTT
CDR3aa: CASSQAGLPRTGELFF
d_gene: -
abundance: few
j_gene: TRBJ2-2
v_gene: TRBV5-5

CDR3nt: TGTGCCAGCGCCGGAGCGGGAGGACCCTACAATGAGCAGTTCTTC
CDR3aa: CASAGAGGPYNEQFF
d_gene: TRBD2
abundance: many
j_gene: TRBJ2-1
v_gene: TRBV6-1

CDR3nt: TGTGCCAGCAGCCGTGGGTTTGGGGGGAATGAGCAGTTCTTC
CDR3aa: CASSRGFGGNEQFF
d_gene: -
abundance: many
j_gene: TRBJ2-1
v_gene: TRBV11-1

CDR3nt: TGTGCCAGCAGGCGAGCCGGGACGGGCTATGGCTACACCTTC
CDR3aa: CASRRAGTGYGYTF
d_gene: -
abundance: many
j_gene: TRBJ1-2
v_gene: TRBV2

CDR3nt: TGTGCCAGCAGCCGAGGGACAGGGGTCCAAGAGACCCAGTACTTC
CDR3aa: CASSRGTGVQETQYF
d_gene: TRBD1
abundance: many
j_gene: TRBJ2-5
v_gene: TRBV11-2

CDR3nt: TGTGCCAGCAGCTTCTCACTAGCGGGAAACACAGATACGCAGTATTTT
CDR3aa: CASSFSLAGNTDTQYF
d_gene: TRBD2
abundance: many
j_gene: TRBJ2-3
v_gene: TRBV11-2

CDR3nt: TGTGCCAGTGGGAAGCGGTACACAGATACGCAGTATTTT
CDR3aa: CASGKRYTDTQYF
d_gene: -
abundance: -
j_gene: TRBJ2-3
v_gene: TRBV19

CDR3nt: TGTGCCAGCAGCAACCTCTACTATGGCTACACCTTC
CDR3aa: CASSNLYYGYTF
d_gene: -
abundance: many
j_gene: TRBJ1-2
v_gene: TRBV13